The 12 T cell receptor beta chains below come from one sample, sequenced in a study of T cell changes during pregnancy in multiple sclerosis (dated by TCRdb to between 2018 and 2021). Receptor amplification or capture employed the immunoSEQ multiplex PCR assay. The table comes from immuneACCESS by way of TCRdb, which keeps in-frame sequences with V and J called. Part of the clones is missing from these tables; in studies checked, under half for an unresolved V gene and the rest for unknown reasons. Within this sample are approximately 23,000 clones, with less than 95% of them counted one time only. The top ten clonotypes cover 0.6% to 0.7% of the sample. The sample in question was CD4+ T cells from peripheral blood mononuclear cells, obtained in the third trimester of pregnancy. These receptors all stem from a female donor in good health, enrolled as a control in a pregnancy study.

This clone was observed once. The rearrangement joins TRBV28 to TRBJ1-6; unclear D gene. The CDR3 covers 14 residues. Germline values: CDR1 MDHEN, CDR2 SYDVKM. Trimming shortened V by 6 bases and J by 7 bases, and 13 bases separated the two germline ends. For the CDR3, the DNA is TGTGCCAGCAGCCCAACTCACCCGAATTCACCCCTCCACTTT. Translation: CASSPTHPNSPLHF.

V and J are TRBV4-2 and TRBJ2-7, with 12 bases fitting TRBD2. V was clipped by 2 bases and J by 1 base; unmatched bases: 9. Germline values: CDR1 LGHNA, CDR2 YNFKEQ. The CDR3 consists of 18 residues. In DNA form, the CDR3 reads TGTGCCAGCAGCCAATCTTCCGGACTAGCGGGGTGGTCCTACGAGCAGTACTTC. Amino acid sequence: CASSQSSGLAGWSYEQYF.

The rearrangement uses TRBV19 and TRBJ2-7; TRBD1 agrees at 11 bases. The CDR3 sequence is 17 residues long. J was trimmed by 2 bases and V by 6 bases; bases with no gene match: 12. Germline assignment: CDR1 LNHDA and CDR2 SQIVND (reference sequence). Here the CDR3 DNA reads TGTGCCAGTAGGAAAACCGATTGGGGACAGGGGGCCTACGAGCAGTACTTC. Protein: CASRKTDWGQGAYEQYF.

The V gene is TRBV9, the J gene TRBJ2-7; tentatively, D is TRBD2 (5 bases). The CDR3 has 13 amino acids. The germline V gene has CDR1 SGDLS and CDR2 YYNGEE. V was shortened by 0 bases and J by 4 bases, with 8 bases between the two germline ends. The DNA for the CDR3 is TGTGCCAGCAGCGTAGCTACGGGGTACGAGCAGTACTTC. Amino acids: CASSVATGYEQYF.

The V and J genes are TRBV28 and TRBJ2-1; 13 positions agree with TRBD2. This CDR3 is 17 amino acids long. Trimming at V came to 6 bases and at J to 6 bases, leaving 11 bases not matched to a gene. Germline CDR1 and CDR2: MDHEN and SYDVKM. The CDR3 coding sequence is TGTGCCAGCAGCCCCGGACTAGCGGGGGCTGTGCGCAATGAGCAGTTCTTC. Translated: CASSPGLAGAVRNEQFF.

V is TRBV19 and J is TRBJ1-1, with TRBD1 identical over 7 bases. Germline trimming cut 3 bases from V and 5 bases from J; bases unmatched to any gene: 9. The CDR3 is 15 residues long. In germline, CDR1 is LNHDA, CDR2 SQIVND (reference sequence). The CDR3, as DNA: TGTGCCAGTAGTATCGACAGGGACCCAAGTACTGAAGCTTTCTTT. Encoded protein: CASSIDRDPSTEAFF. Together with reference TRBV19 and TRBJ1-1, the CDR3 gives the full variable domain: DGGITQSPKYLFRKEGQNVTLSCEQNLNHDAMYWYRQDPGQGLRLIYYSQIVNDFQKGDIAEGYSVSREKKESFPLTVTSAQKNPTAFYLCASSIDRDPSTEAFFGQGTRLTVV.

The rearrangement joins TRBV5-4 to TRBJ2-2; D is perhaps TRBD1 (7 bases). The V gene's germline CDR1 is SGHNT and CDR2 YYREEE (reference sequence). This CDR3 comprises 15 residues. Deletions cut 3 bases from V and 9 bases from J, with 18 bases between. CDR3 region: CASSWAGQRHRELFF. In DNA, the CDR3 is TGTGCCAGCAGCTGGGCGGGACAGCGACACCGGGAGCTGTTTTTT.

The chain employs TRBV18 and TRBJ2-7; a weak D match, TRBD2 (6 bases). Trimming pared 2 bases from V and 9 bases from J, leaving 20 bases between. Germline assignment: CDR1 KGHSH and CDR2 LQKENI. CDR3 length: 15 residues. The CDR3 protein is CASSPSITGVEAQYF. CDR3 DNA: TGTGCCAGCTCACCAAGTATCACGGGAGTCGAGGCGCAGTACTTC.

This chain links TRBV28 with TRBJ1-2, with 10 bases matching TRBD1. CDR3 length: 14 residues. Unmatched junction bases numbered 7, after V lost 5 bases and J lost 7 bases. CDR1 and CDR2 from the germline V gene are MDHEN and SYDVKM. Written as DNA, the CDR3 is TGTGCCAGCAGTCCCCCTGGACAGGGGGGTGGCTACACCTTC. Protein sequence: CASSPPGQGGGYTF.

The chain combines TRBV10-3 with TRBJ1-2; D perhaps matches TRBD1 (5 bases). Per the germline V gene, CDR1 is ENHRY and CDR2 is SYGVKD. This CDR3 has 18 residues. Trimming pared 0 bases from V and 0 bases from J, leaving 17 bases between. CDR3 sequence reads: CAISESPLVQATNYGYTF. CDR3 bases: TGTGCCATCAGTGAGTCGCCCCTCGTACAGGCCACTAACTATGGCTACACCTTC.

The chain is built from TRBV30 and TRBJ2-7, with D possibly matching TRBD2 (5 bases). The ends were cut back, 8 bases at V and 4 bases at J, with 12 bases in the middle. The CDR3 totals 11 residues. Per germline, CDR1 GTSNPN and CDR2 SVGIG (reference sequence). The CDR3 is CAQGLLYEQYF. The CDR3 DNA follows: TGTGCCCAAGGACTTTTATACGAGCAGTACTTC.

The J gene is TRBJ1-1, the V gene TRBV6-5; D is unresolved. Germline V gene data show CDR1 as MNHEY and CDR2 as SVGAGI. CDR3 length: 15 amino acids. V lost 5 bases and J lost 5, with 18 bases in between. This CDR3 reads CASSRRHGLMTEAFF. The CDR3 DNA is TGTGCCAGCAGTCGGCGACATGGGTTGATGACTGAAGCTTTCTTT.